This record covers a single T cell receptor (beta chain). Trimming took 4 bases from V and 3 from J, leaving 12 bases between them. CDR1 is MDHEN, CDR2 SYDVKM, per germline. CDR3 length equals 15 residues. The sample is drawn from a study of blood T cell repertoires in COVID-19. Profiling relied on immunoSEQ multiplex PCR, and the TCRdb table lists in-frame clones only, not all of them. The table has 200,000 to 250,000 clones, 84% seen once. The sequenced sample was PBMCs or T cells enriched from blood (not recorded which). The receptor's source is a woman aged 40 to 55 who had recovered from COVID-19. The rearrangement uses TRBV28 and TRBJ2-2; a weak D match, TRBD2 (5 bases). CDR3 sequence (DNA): TGTGCCAGCAGTTCCCCGGGAACCGACACCGGGGAGCTGTTTTTT. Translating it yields CASSSPGTDTGELFF.